Listed below are T cell receptor beta chains from one sample, sequenced in a study of T cell responses to AZD1222 COVID-19 vaccine. Libraries were prepared by immunoSEQ multiplex PCR; TCRdb keeps only in-frame clonotypes and omits some of them. The table lists tens of thousands of clones, 84% of them singletons, with about 20% in the top ten. The source material was peripheral blood, sampled on day 0 of AZD1222 vaccination. All receptors derive from an adult in good health. Both conserved end residues are part of each CDR3. D genes are given only for firm matches. Where a row states a size, it is once, few, many or the class of an expanded clone; other rows omit it.

J gene | D gene | clone size | V gene | CDR3 protein | CDR3 DNA
TRBJ1-1 | . | . | TRBV19 | CASSFWVLDTEAFF | TGTGCCAGTAGTTTTTGGGTCCTGGACACTGAAGCTTTCTTT
TRBJ1-2 | TRBD1 | few | TRBV3-1/TRBV3-2 | CASSQSDRDYGYTF | TGTGCCAGCAGCCAATCGGACAGGGACTATGGCTACACCTTC
TRBJ2-3 | . | . | TRBV7-3 | CASSAQGHTTDTQYF | TGTGCCAGCAGCGCACAGGGACATACCACAGATACGCAGTATTTT
TRBJ1-4 | . | . | TRBV28 | CASSLVIEKLFF | TGTGCCAGCAGTTTAGTTATAGAAAAACTGTTTTTT
TRBJ1-1 | TRBD1 | . | TRBV5-1 | CASSRGQVNTEAFF | TGCGCCAGCAGCAGGGGACAGGTGAACACTGAAGCTTTCTTT
TRBJ2-2 | . | . | TRBV28 | CASSPLEAGELFF | TGTGCCAGCAGTCCTTTAGAAGCCGGGGAGCTGTTTTTT
TRBJ1-2 | . | . | TRBV6-6 | CASSTPTPLGYGYTF | TGTGCCAGCAGTACGCCGACACCACTCGGCTATGGCTACACCTTC
TRBJ1-1 | . | . | TRBV19 | CASSISGTLRVNTEAFF | TGTGCCAGTAGTATATCCGGGACCTTACGCGTGAACACTGAAGCTTTCTTT
TRBJ1-3 | . | once | TRBV11-2 | CASSLSANSGNTIYF | TGTGCCAGCAGCTTATCGGCCAACTCTGGAAACACCATATATTTT
TRBJ1-2 | . | . | TRBV3-1/TRBV3-2 | CASSQPNYGYTF | TGTGCCAGCAGCCAACCTAACTATGGCTACACCTTC
TRBJ1-2 | . | . | TRBV12-3/TRBV12-4 | CASSALRSSGYTF | TGTGCCAGCAGTGCCTTAAGATCTTCGGGCTACACCTTC
TRBJ1-1 | TRBD1 | . | TRBV6-5 | CASSRTGTEAFF | TGTGCCAGCAGTAGGACAGGAACGGAGGCTTTCTTT
TRBJ2-1 | . | once | TRBV29-1 | CSVEVDSIYNEQFF | TGCAGCGTTGAGGTGGATTCAATCTACAATGAGCAGTTCTTC
TRBJ1-2 | TRBD1 | . | TRBV5-4 | CASTLDRAMSGYTF | TGTGCCAGCACTCTAGACAGGGCGATGAGTGGCTACACCTTC
TRBJ1-2 | TRBD1 | . | TRBV19 | CASSATWDRGPRGYTF | TGTGCCAGTAGTGCTACCTGGGACAGGGGCCCAAGAGGCTACACCTTC
TRBJ2-3 | TRBD2 | . | TRBV3-1/TRBV3-2 | CASSQDVGGVNTQYF | TGTGCCAGCAGCCAAGATGTGGGAGGGGTAAATACGCAGTATTTT
TRBJ1-1 | TRBD1 | . | TRBV30 | CAGGQGRTEAFF | TGTGCCGGTGGACAGGGGCGAACTGAAGCTTTCTTT
TRBJ2-7 | . | . | TRBV7-9 | CASSLDRTPPYEQYF | TGTGCCAGCAGCTTAGATAGGACGCCACCCTACGAGCAGTACTTC
TRBJ1-1 | . | . | TRBV11-2 | CASSLSVGAGTFF | .
TRBJ1-2 | . | . | TRBV9 | CASSVGADYGYTF | TGTGCCAGCAGCGTAGGGGCCGACTATGGCTACACCTTC
TRBJ2-7 | TRBD2 | . | TRBV29-1 | CSVASGYEQYF | TGCAGCGTCGCTAGCGGCTACGAGCAGTACTTC
TRBJ1-2 | TRBD1 | . | TRBV6-5 | CASSFGQAGGYTF | TGTGCCAGCAGTTTCGGACAGGCGGGGGGCTACACCTTC
TRBJ1-5 | . | . | TRBV30 | CAWSGNSNQPQHF | TGTGCCTGGAGTGGAAATAGCAATCAGCCCCAGCATTTT
TRBJ2-3 | . | . | TRBV15 | CATSREGLSTDTQYF | TGTGCCACCAGCAGAGAAGGACTCAGCACAGATACGCAGTATTTT
TRBJ1-5 | . | . | TRBV2 | CASSVQTFSNQPQHF | TGTGCCAGCAGCGTTCAGACGTTCAGCAATCAGCCCCAGCATTTT
TRBJ2-2 | TRBD1 | . | TRBV7-7 | CASSSWTGGVTGELFF | TGTGCTAGCAGCTCATGGACAGGGGGAGTGACCGGGGAGCTGTTTTTT
TRBJ2-1 | . | once | TRBV10-1 | CASSAAFGASADNEQFF | TGCGCCAGCAGTGCGGCGTTCGGCGCCTCAGCGGACAATGAGCAGTTCTTC
TRBJ1-5 | TRBD1 | . | TRBV4-3 | CASSQEDRADQPQHF | TGCGCCAGCAGCCAAGAGGACAGGGCTGATCAGCCCCAGCATTTT
TRBJ1-2 | . | . | TRBV12-3/TRBV12-4 | CASSLSGNYGYTF | TGTGCCAGCAGTTTATCAGGGAACTATGGCTACACCTTC
TRBJ2-2 | . | . | TRBV2 | CASSVNGLNTGELFF | TGTGCCAGCAGTGTAAATGGGCTGAACACCGGGGAGCTGTTTTTT
TRBJ2-2 | . | . | TRBV5-4 | CASSLEPGPNTGELFF | TGTGCCAGCAGCTTGGAGCCGGGGCCGAACACCGGGGAGCTGTTTTTT
TRBJ1-3 | . | . | TRBV11-2 | CASSLGQGGGNTIYF | TGTGCCAGCAGCTTAGGGCAGGGAGGTGGAAACACCATATATTTT
TRBJ2-5 | . | . | TRBV14 | CASSAGISGGQETQYF | TGTGCCAGCAGCGCCGGAATCAGTGGGGGTCAAGAGACCCAGTACTTC
TRBJ2-1 | . | few | TRBV7-3 | CASSLVTPRGGEQFF | TGTGCCAGCAGCTTAGTGACACCAAGAGGCGGTGAGCAGTTCTTC
TRBJ2-7 | TRBD1 | . | TRBV11-2 | CASSLGFGDRASSYEQYF | TGTGCCAGCAGCTTAGGATTCGGGGACAGGGCTAGCTCCTACGAGCAGTACTTC
TRBJ2-7 | TRBD2 | . | TRBV4-3 | CASSQELAGLYEQYF | TGCGCCAGCAGCCAAGAACTAGCGGGACTCTACGAGCAGTACTTC
TRBJ2-1 | . | . | TRBV6-5 | CASTSKHEQFF | TGTGCCAGCACGAGTAAACATGAGCAGTTCTTC
TRBJ2-1 | TRBD1 | . | TRBV6-7 | CAIRDREFF | TGTGCCATCCGGGACAGGGAGTTCTTC
TRBJ2-7 | . | . | TRBV27 | CASSLSEGAYEQYF | TGTGCCAGCAGTTTAAGTGAGGGGGCCTACGAGCAGTACTTC
TRBJ2-3 | TRBD2 | . | TRBV7-9 | CASSFGSGRITDTQYF | TGTGCCAGCAGCTTCGGTAGCGGGAGGATCACAGATACGCAGTATTTT
TRBJ1-2 | . | . | TRBV13 | CASSLQGAYGYTF | TGTGCCAGCAGCTTACAGGGAGCCTATGGCTACACCTTC